This T cell receptor (beta chain) came from a study of cytomegalovirus exposure and HLA in healthy donors (dated by TCRdb to about 2017). Turning to the overall study: According to an earlier analysis of several hundred of the donors, about 179 million T cells yielded roughly 100 million unique TCR beta sequences and around 280 Gb of sequence data. An early release covering roughly 580 HLA-typed donors comprised about 300 gigabases of sequencing data and tens of millions of unique TCR sequences. Of the approximately 400 genotyped donors, about 80% fell in the genetic ancestry cluster associated with self-reported Caucasian donors. The study aimed to test whether cataloging public T cell receptors could reveal signatures of past pathogen exposure. The study profiled the T cell repertoires of under 850 subjects by immunosequencing and related them to cytomegalovirus serostatus. A separate validation cohort of roughly 110 different subjects was used in addition to the 666-subject first cohort. To predict cytomegalovirus infection status, the study brought together high-throughput TCR immunosequencing, statistical association of individual TCRs with disease status, and machine learning. To study patterns of TCR occurrence, a later analysis re-analyzed previously published TCR beta repertoires from 666 donors and added high-resolution HLA genotyping. Rather than using new phenotypic data, the later analysis identified candidate immune exposures from TCR beta sequences and from how often those sequences occurred across donors. To decide whether each TCR beta V gene segment behaved as functional or pseudogenic, an earlier analysis of 587 of the donors relied on high-throughput TCR beta sequencing. Alongside the repertoire data, information on donor age, sex, ethnicity and CMV serostatus was compiled. Genome-wide SNP genotypes for about 55% of the roughly 670 donors were used in a later genetic analysis, which treated that subset as a discovery cohort. All discovery cohort repertoires had been generated using a single sequencing platform. Both class I and class II loci were covered by HLA typing, at four-digit resolution. The number of typed donors differed by locus: about 629-640 for A, B, C, DRB1 and DQB1; approximately 520 for DQA1; some 590 for DPA1; and approximately 450 for DPB1. Roughly 5 DR-DQ haplotypes were handled as single units for association and clustering because linkage in the cohort was strong. Among 300 to 500 genotyped donors of the cohort, an average of roughly 230,000 unique TCR beta nucleotide sequences was sequenced per donor, of which about 19% were non-productive.

As concerns this clone: The specificity of this receptor is unknown. Base qualities are not provided; no much larger clone lies one nucleotide away.

What the research found in general, with its limitations: The earlier analysis of 450 to 700 of the donors excluded 15 to 20 rarely observed V segments, including chromosome 9 orphons, because counts were too low. Most TCR sequences were seen in very few donors, while some public TCRs were found in many individuals. The cohort was sequenced for TCR beta chains only, and without alpha or paired-chain data the features that could be detected were limited. In a later analysis, TCR association rates were found to vary across HLA loci, with the most associated TCRs seen for DRB1 alleles and the fewest for HLA-C alleles. Correlated functional status among segregating V segments might be attributable to linkage disequilibrium, but an unknown experimental factor could not be ruled out. According to a later genetic analysis, donors in an Asian-associated ancestry cluster had fewer N-insertions in productive TCRs than the approximately 630-donor mean. Because HLA typing was unavailable for some donors at each locus, only the typed subset was used in association tests. It was suggested by the authors that the approach could potentially be generalized to other disease states and immunological phenotypes. Assigning TCR associations to individual alleles was difficult when HLA alleles, especially DR and DQ, strongly co-occurred. Cytomegalovirus status was reported to be diagnosed by the classifier with high specificity and sensitivity in both the original and validation cohorts. A few of the identified cytomegalovirus-associated TCR beta chains were confirmed in vitro to be specific for cytomegalovirus antigens. According to a later analysis, parvovirus B19, influenza, CMV and Epstein-Barr virus appeared linked to several top co-occurrence clusters. Sequencing depth was assumed to be roughly uniform across donors in the presence/absence analyses, though that assumption may not hold. CMV serostatus was the only immune exposure information available for the cohort. A later genetic analysis associated a missense DCLRE1C variant with V-gene and J-gene trimming of TCR beta chains, and an independent cohort replicated the association. In a later analysis, HLA-associated TCR beta chains were found to be more clonally expanded and to have lower generation probabilities than equally common non-associated chains. Specific HLA alleles were associated with 15,000 to 20,000 TCR beta sequences at a false discovery rate of 0.05 in a later analysis. According to a later analysis, most CMV-associated TCR beta chains appeared to be HLA-restricted, and the HLA associations seemed to be driven largely by CMV exposure. The sequencing pipeline was judged likely to have produced a cluster of highly shared sequence variants as a technical artifact. The study gave a list of roughly 150 TCR beta chains associated with cytomegalovirus. A further reported finding was that TCR beta sequences accurately predicted the HLA-A and HLA-B alleles for most subjects in the first cohort. In an earlier analysis of about 600 of the donors, most TCR beta V segments appeared in productive rearrangements about 87% or about 30% of the time, broadly matching IMGT annotations.

Libraries came from the immunoSEQ multiplex PCR assay. For the multiplex PCR, a mixture combining 60 forward primers for TCR Vbeta segments and 13 reverse primers for TCR Jbeta segments was used. The CDR3 region of rearranged TCR beta genes was amplified from genomic DNA with a multiplex PCR assay. The amplified TCR beta libraries were sequenced on the Illumina HiSeq System as 87-base-pair reads. Under the source paper's analysis protocol: A later analysis tallied around 87 million unique TCR beta chains across the approximately 670 repertoires, and 10 million to 11 million of those chains were shared by two or more donors. Raw reads were error-corrected and collapsed into unique sequences by a nearest-neighbor algorithm in which closely related sequences were merged to remove PCR and sequencing errors. To assign V, D and J gene segments, CDR3 sequences were aligned to IMGT reference sequences. For a sequence to be retained, at least a six-nucleotide match to both a V gene segment and a J gene segment was required. A rearrangement counted as productive if the CDR3 had no stop codons and remained in frame with V and J, and every other rearrangement counted as non-productive. CDR3 was defined by IMGT convention, running from the second conserved V-encoded cysteine to the conserved J-encoded phenylalanine. The earlier analysis of 550 to 650 of the donors excluded any sequence lacking an unambiguous match to a single V gene segment. An earlier analysis of a few hundred of the donors classified V segments as functional when productive rearrangements were above 56.7% and as segregating when the standard deviation between donors was above 5%. A statistical classification framework was built to diagnose cytomegalovirus status from the catalog of TCR beta chain sequences. In a later analysis, TCR nucleotide sequences were compared against IMGT/GENE-DB human TR gene sequences so that V and J genes could be assigned. A later analysis assigned CDR3 sequences and most-parsimonious VDJ recombination scenarios with the TCRdist pipeline. A later analysis defined each TCR beta chain by its CDR3 amino acid sequence plus V-gene family, and excluded reads lacking a unique V-gene family. To address suspected cross-contamination and a sequencing artifact, a later analysis removed approximately 600 highly shared, low-generation-probability nucleotide sequences. In a later analysis, a clonal expansion index was calculated for each public chain from normalized within-repertoire ranks of inferred template counts. Generation probabilities in a later analysis came from a VDJ recombination model fitted to out-of-frame rearrangements, and those results were checked against IGoR. A later analysis scored TCR-TCR, TCR-HLA and TCR-CMV co-occurrence with hypergeometric tests, applying a repertoire-size bias correction to TCR pairs. False discovery rates were estimated in a later analysis by permuting HLA or CMV assignments 20 times. In a later analysis, co-occurring TCRs were grouped using DBSCAN, with TCRdist sequence similarity added in when clustering inside HLA-allele-positive subsets. Co-occurrence clustering excluded repertoires with fewer than 30,000 or more than 120,000 public chains, plus five with anomalous nucleotide sharing. TCRdb obtained this table from immuneACCESS and retained in-frame rearrangements with V and J assigned. These tables miss some clones; where compared with another copy, unresolved V genes account for less than half of the shortfall, and the remainder is unexplained. That table supplies the V and J calls and clone size; D and trimming were determined from the DNA. This sample gives 150,000 to 200,000 clones in total; around 84% of them show up just once. The ten largest make up about 1.7% of the sample.

The cohort comprised some 730 healthy bone marrow donors. Cohort members were all nominally healthy when sampled, although unrecorded immune exposures were likely present. The donor was CMV seronegative and belonged to the group of over 350 seronegative cohort members. Each donor provided a peripheral blood sample, and peripheral blood mononuclear cells were used for TCR beta sequencing. The Qiagen DNeasy Blood Extraction Kit was used to extract genomic DNA from the blood cell samples. Sequenced input: PBMCs. This receptor was identified in a woman aged 18-29 years in good health and CMV-seronegative.

The DNA sequence is as follows: TGTGCCAGCCCTCGGTACAGGGACGGAAACACCATATATTTT. Translation gives CASPRYRDGNTIYF. The chain is assembled from TRBV2 and TRBJ1-3; the D region possibly corresponds to TRBD1 (6 bases align). Sequences SNHLY (CDR1) and FYNNEI (CDR2) are obtained from the germline V gene. The CDR3 contains 14 residues, cysteine and phenylalanine counted. Only CDR3 DNA remains: 42 bases, in frame from the first base. V sheds 8 bases and J sheds 4 bases, leaving 15 bases between their ends.